The rows below give T cell receptor beta chains drawn from one sample of a study of immune evolution from preneoplasia to lung adenocarcinoma. Sequencing was performed with immunoSEQ multiplex PCR; in TCRdb, only in-frame clones are kept and a portion is missing. The table records about 3,000 clones, around 84% of them present only once. Specimen: FFPE adjacent normal lung tissue. These receptors came from a person aged 55-80 years with lung adenocarcinoma. Each CDR3 is given with its conserved first and last residue.

>TRBJ2-7|TRBV18
CASSPQGYEGEQYF
>TRBJ1-2|TRBV5-1
CASSDGGRKNYGYTF
>TRBJ2-7|TRBV7-2
CASSRGYLSSYEQYF
>TRBJ2-5|TRBV7-3
CASSLNGGSETQYF
>TRBJ1-2|TRBV7-9
CASSFRDRVYDGYTF
>TRBJ1-2|TRBV6-6
CASSPGGTAYGYTF
>TRBJ1-5|TRBV13
CASSSQRGPQHF
>TRBJ1-2|TRBV19
CASKSSAEKGARQGYTF
>TRBJ2-6|TRBV7-2
CASSSRLAGGSGANVLTF
>TRBJ2-2|TRBV7-3
CASSSGTGGRTGELFF
>TRBJ1-5|TRBV28
CASSTRRESNQPQHF
>TRBJ2-5|TRBV28
CASSESGVGETQYF
>TRBJ2-1|TRBV2
CASSTRWQGRNEQFF
>TRBJ2-2|TRBV18
CASSRGQKNTGELFF
>TRBJ2-7|TRBV11-2
CASSLSSGDTYEQYF
>TRBJ2-3|TRBV5-1
CASSTATSGVTDTQYF
>TRBJ2-1|TRBV19
CASSIDLAASNEQFF
>TRBJ2-7|TRBV6-5
CASSYLRGGFFEQYF
>TRBJ2-7|TRBV18
CASSPLTGKTDEQYF
>TRBJ2-1|TRBV11-2
CASSLIKSSYNEQFF
>TRBJ2-3|TRBV2
CAGSTGASGVSDTQYF
>TRBJ2-7|TRBV6-5
CASRRQGSEQYF
>TRBJ2-1|TRBV7-2
CASRISTGNNEQFF
>TRBJ2-1|TRBV27
CASSLFSGGAYNEQFF
>TRBJ1-6|TRBV5-6
CASSLGSLHSPLHF
>TRBJ1-1|TRBV27
CASSSPAREAFF
>TRBJ1-1|TRBV19
CASSTAGRWTEAFF
>TRBJ2-5|TRBV11-2
CASSYGPQETQYF
>TRBJ2-3|TRBV7-2
CASSLRGVMSTDTQYF
>TRBJ2-7|TRBV12-5
CASVPGQAYNEQYF
>TRBJ2-7|TRBV29-1
CSVDGQGSAYEQYF
>TRBJ2-3|TRBV5-1
CASRRTSGGDTQYF
>TRBJ1-1|TRBV6-6
CASSSQGSAEAFF
>TRBJ2-2|TRBV2
CASGKSRTSNTGELFF
>TRBJ2-1|TRBV11-2
CASSTRGLGSYNEQFF
>TRBJ2-5|TRBV7-7
CASTLTAGLETQYF
>TRBJ1-6|TRBV11-2
CASSGGYNSPLHF
>TRBJ2-3|TRBV30
CAWSVPGVSDTQYF
>TRBJ2-5|TRBV5-4
CASSLVSSETQYF
>TRBJ2-7|TRBV5-6
CASSAVYEQYF
>TRBJ2-1|TRBV9
CASSVSGSMDEQFF
>TRBJ1-5|TRBV6-5
CASSLRVFNQPQHF
>TRBJ2-5|TRBV2
CASSAQFQTQYF
>TRBJ1-1|TRBV7-9
CASSVSGIEAFF